This T cell receptor beta chain was sequenced during a study of cytomegalovirus exposure and HLA in healthy donors. Study observations and caveats: For cytomegalovirus status, the classifier reportedly gave diagnoses with high specificity and sensitivity. The dataset shows that most TCR sequences were rare, while some public TCRs occurred in many donors. Three CMV-associated chains proved CMV antigen-specific in vitro. The study listed approximately 160 cytomegalovirus-associated TCR beta chains.

Profiling relied on immunoSEQ multiplex PCR, and the TCRdb table lists in-frame clones only, not all of them. The data contain nearly 200,000 clones, roughly 88% of them singletons. The CDR3 consists of 11 residues. Trimming cost V 3 bases and J 6 bases, with 6 bases left between them. The germline V gene has CDR1 DFQATT and CDR2 SNEGSKA (reference sequence). With respect to this clone: The antigen is not known.

This chain connects TRBV20-1 to TRBJ2-1; D unresolved. The specimen sequenced was PBMCs. The source of this sequence is a woman under 40 in good health and CMV-seropositive. The CDR3 DNA sequence: TGCAGTGCTAGTCAGATCAATGAGCAGTTCTTC. Translated: CSASQINEQFF.